A selection of T cell receptor beta chains follows, all from one sample in a study of T cells in Graves' hyperthyroidism and ophthalmopathy. TCRdb processed the multiplex PCR reads anew with MiXCR; each CDR3 protein has one entry. The sample records a few hundred thousand distinct CDR3 sequences, 15% to 20% being singletons. The material sequenced was blood. These receptor sequences come from a man aged 18 to 30 with Graves' ophthalmopathy. CDR3s include the opening cysteine and the closing phenylalanine or tryptophan. The order of the fields is D gene, J gene, clone size, V gene, CDR3 DNA, CDR3 protein. D genes are given only for firm matches. Only some rows state a clone size, as once, few, many or a class for expanded clones.

D gene: .; J gene: TRBJ2-6; clone size: few; V gene: TRBV7-9; CDR3 DNA: TGTGCCAGCAGCTTATGGTTATCTGGGGCCAACGTCCTGACTTTC; CDR3 protein: CASSLWLSGANVLTF
D gene: TRBD1; J gene: TRBJ1-1; clone size: many; V gene: TRBV5-1; CDR3 DNA: TGCGCCAGCAGCTTGGTAGGACAGGGGGCAGGGACTGAAGCTTTCTTT; CDR3 protein: CASSLVGQGAGTEAFF
D gene: TRBD1; J gene: TRBJ1-1; clone size: .; V gene: TRBV19; CDR3 DNA: TGTGCCAGTAGTATCCAGGGGGCCTACAACACTGAAGCTTTCTTT; CDR3 protein: CASSIQGAYNTEAFF
D gene: .; J gene: TRBJ1-6; clone size: many; V gene: TRBV11-2; CDR3 DNA: TGTGCCAGCAGCTTAGATATCGCCGAGCTTTCGTCCCTCCACTTT; CDR3 protein: CASSLDIAELSSLHF
D gene: .; J gene: TRBJ1-3; clone size: few; V gene: TRBV7-9; CDR3 DNA: TGTGCCAGCAGCGTCATGACCGGAAACACCATATATTTT; CDR3 protein: CASSVMTGNTIYF
D gene: .; J gene: TRBJ1-2; clone size: .; V gene: TRBV24-1; CDR3 DNA: TGTGCCACCAGTGATTTCCAAAATAACTATGGCTACACCTTC; CDR3 protein: CATSDFQNNYGYTF
D gene: .; J gene: TRBJ2-7; clone size: many; V gene: TRBV2; CDR3 DNA: TGTGCCAGCAGCCGTACTTGGGAGCAGTACTTC; CDR3 protein: CASSRTWEQYF
D gene: TRBD1; J gene: TRBJ2-1; clone size: many; V gene: TRBV7-6; CDR3 DNA: TGTGCCAGCAGCTTAGCGGTAGGACAGGGGGCAAGCTCCTACAATGAGCAGTTCTTC; CDR3 protein: CASSLAVGQGASSYNEQFF
D gene: TRBD2; J gene: TRBJ2-3; clone size: few; V gene: TRBV27; CDR3 DNA: TGTGCCAGCAGTCGCGCGGTGGGGACAGCGGGAGGGGCAGATACGCAGTATTTT; CDR3 protein: CASSRAVGTAGGADTQYF
D gene: TRBD2; J gene: TRBJ2-5; clone size: many; V gene: TRBV27; CDR3 DNA: TGTGCCAGCAGGCAACATGGGCGGGGACTAGCGGTGGAAGAGACCCAGTACTTC; CDR3 protein: CASRQHGRGLAVEETQYF
D gene: TRBD1; J gene: TRBJ2-2; clone size: .; V gene: TRBV24-1; CDR3 DNA: TGTGCCACTACTACAGGGGTGGCCGGGGAGCTGTTTTTT; CDR3 protein: CATTTGVAGELFF
D gene: .; J gene: TRBJ2-7; clone size: .; V gene: TRBV3-1; CDR3 DNA: TGTGCCAGCAGCCAAGCAGCACAAGGTTACTACCTCTCCTACGAGCAGTACTTC; CDR3 protein: CASSQAAQGYYLSYEQYF
D gene: .; J gene: TRBJ1-6; clone size: few; V gene: TRBV4-2; CDR3 DNA: TGTGCCAGCAGCCAAGACCCATCCCGGGACGTCTCTTTGTCACCCCTCCACTTT; CDR3 protein: CASSQDPSRDVSLSPLHF
D gene: TRBD1; J gene: TRBJ2-7; clone size: .; V gene: TRBV12-3/TRBV12-4; CDR3 DNA: TGTGCCAGCAGTTCCGGGACAGGGTTTTACGAGCAGTACTTC; CDR3 protein: CASSSGTGFYEQYF
D gene: TRBD1; J gene: TRBJ1-2; clone size: .; V gene: TRBV4-1; CDR3 DNA: TGCGCCAGCAGCACCCCCGGACAGGGGGATAATGGCTACACCTTC; CDR3 protein: CASSTPGQGDNGYTF
D gene: .; J gene: TRBJ2-4; clone size: .; V gene: TRBV20-1; CDR3 DNA: TGCAGTGCTAGAGGGGAGAACAGGGCGTTACGTGGACCGTTCGGAAACATTCAGTACTTC; CDR3 protein: CSARGENRALRGPFGNIQYF
D gene: .; J gene: TRBJ2-1; clone size: few; V gene: TRBV12-3/TRBV12-4; CDR3 DNA: TGTGCCAGCAGTCGGCTTACCAACAATGAGCAGTTCTTC; CDR3 protein: CASSRLTNNEQFF
D gene: .; J gene: TRBJ1-2; clone size: many; V gene: TRBV12-3/TRBV12-4; CDR3 DNA: TGTGCCAGCGGCCAGACCTATGGCTACACCTTC; CDR3 protein: CASGQTYGYTF
D gene: .; J gene: TRBJ2-5; clone size: .; V gene: TRBV6-6; CDR3 DNA: TGTGCCAGCAGTTACTCGAACGGGGCCCAAGAGACCCAGTACTTC; CDR3 protein: CASSYSNGAQETQYF
D gene: .; J gene: TRBJ1-1; clone size: few; V gene: TRBV12-3/TRBV12-4; CDR3 DNA: TGTGCCAGCACCCAGAGACAGTCCACTGGTGAAGCTTTCTTT; CDR3 protein: CASTQRQSTGEAFF
D gene: TRBD1; J gene: TRBJ2-5; clone size: few; V gene: TRBV4-1; CDR3 DNA: TGCGCCAGCAGCCGTTTGCAGGGGGTATGGGAGACCCAGTACTTC; CDR3 protein: CASSRLQGVWETQYF
D gene: .; J gene: TRBJ1-4; clone size: .; V gene: TRBV6-1; CDR3 DNA: TGTGCCAGCAGTGTTTGGGCCGGAGACGGTGGGGAAAAACTGTTTTTT; CDR3 protein: CASSVWAGDGGEKLFF
D gene: .; J gene: TRBJ2-5; clone size: many; V gene: TRBV7-2; CDR3 DNA: TGTGCCAGCAGCTTAGTCTTGTTTGGGGAGACCCAGTACTTC; CDR3 protein: CASSLVLFGETQYF
D gene: TRBD1; J gene: TRBJ2-7; clone size: .; V gene: TRBV6-1; CDR3 DNA: TGTGCCAGCAGAGGACAGGCCAGGGACGAGCAGTACTTC; CDR3 protein: CASRGQARDEQYF
D gene: .; J gene: TRBJ2-4; clone size: few; V gene: TRBV7-9; CDR3 DNA: TGTGCCAGCAGCTTAGCCCACACCGTCCAGGCCATTCAGTACTTC; CDR3 protein: CASSLAHTVQAIQYF
D gene: .; J gene: TRBJ1-3; clone size: many; V gene: TRBV5-1; CDR3 DNA: TGCGCCAGCAGCAAAACTGACAGCTACTCTGGAAACACCATATATTTT; CDR3 protein: CASSKTDSYSGNTIYF
D gene: TRBD2; J gene: TRBJ2-7; clone size: .; V gene: TRBV5-1; CDR3 DNA: TGCGCCAGCAGACCCGGGACTAGCGGGGGACCCTCCTACGAGCAGTACTTC; CDR3 protein: CASRPGTSGGPSYEQYF